This T cell receptor beta chain was documented in a study of blood T cell repertoires in COVID-19. Here immunoSEQ multiplex PCR was the method, and the copy in TCRdb shows in-frame clones only, minus some. This table holds 200,000 to 250,000 clones, roughly 86% found once. CDR3 length equals 15 residues. V dropped 5 bases and J dropped 9; count of bases not matched to a gene: 9. Looked up from germline, CDR1 is SEHNR and CDR2 is FQNEAQ (reference sequence). The chain joins TRBV7-9 to TRBJ2-1, with 11 bases identical to TRBD2. The TCR sequence derives from a woman aged 45-60 years who had recovered from COVID-19. Sequencing was done on a sample of PBMCs or T cells enriched from blood (not recorded which). CDR3 sequence reads: CASSDTSGSLGEQFF. The CDR3 DNA reads as TGTGCCAGCAGCGATACTAGCGGGAGTCTCGGTGAGCAGTTCTTC.